The 9 T cell receptor beta chains below all came from one sample that was sequenced in a study of T cells in Graves' hyperthyroidism and ophthalmopathy. Regions amplified from RNA transcripts were the TCR beta CDR3 regions. Initially, a first-round RT-PCR of the TCR CDR3 employed the HTBI primer set. TCRdb reprocessed the multiplex PCR reads with MiXCR, giving one entry per CDR3 protein. The repertoire holds a few hundred thousand distinct CDR3 sequences, with about 20% as singletons. The sequencing input was blood. The source is a man aged 30-40 years with Graves' ophthalmopathy.

The rearrangement joins TRBV4-1 to TRBJ2-1; 9 bases are shared with TRBD2. The CDR3 spans 15 residues. V lost 4 bases to trimming and J lost 4 bases; unmatched junction nucleotides: 5. Germline-derived CDR1 and CDR2 are MGHRA and YSYEKL. DNA for the CDR3: TGCGCCAGCAGCCCCGGGACTAGCTGGTACAATGAGCAGTTCTTC. The encoded protein is CASSPGTSWYNEQFF.

There are a few counts of this clonotype. The gene calls are TRBV2 and TRBJ2-5; 8 bases match TRBD2. V dropped 7 bases and J dropped 13; count of bases not matched to a gene: 8. CDR3 length: 11 residues. In germline, CDR1 is SNHLY, CDR2 FYNNEI. The CDR3 spells CASTTLAGLYF. DNA for the CDR3: TGTGCCAGCACTACCTTAGCGGGATTGTACTTC.

This chain uses TRBV12-3 or TRBV12-4 with TRBJ1-4; D is possibly TRBD1 (5 bases). The length of the CDR3 is 14 residues. Trimming removed 6 bases from V and 3 bases from J, with 11 bases in between. CDR3 in amino acids: CASSNPGPNEKLFF. The CDR3 bases are TGTGCCAGCAGCAACCCGGGACCTAATGAAAAACTGTTTTTT.

This chain links TRBV7-3 with TRBJ2-1; D call uncertain. This CDR3 region has 16 residues. CDR1 and CDR2 (germline): SGHTA, FQGTGA. Trimming shortened V by 4 bases and J by 0 bases, and 13 bases separated the two germline ends. The CDR3 protein is CASSYGWVSSYNEQFF. The DNA for the CDR3 is TGTGCCAGCAGCTACGGATGGGTGAGCTCCTACAATGAGCAGTTCTTC.

This clonotype has only a few counts. The gene calls are TRBV28 and TRBJ2-1; 9 nucleotides agree with TRBD1. In germline, CDR1 is MDHEN, CDR2 SYDVKM. V gave up 6 bases and J gave up 4 bases; unmatched junction bases: 10. The CDR3 is 16 amino acids. CDR3: CASSRRGQGNYNEQFF. In nucleotides, the CDR3 is TGTGCCAGCAGCCGACGCGGACAGGGGAATTACAATGAGCAGTTCTTC.

This clonotype was observed once. The V call is TRBV7-3, the J call TRBJ1-5; unclear D gene. V was clipped by 2 bases and J by 5 bases, with 13 bases between them. This CDR3 spans 15 amino acids. Per germline, CDR1 SGHTA and CDR2 FQGTGA. The CDR3 DNA reads as TGTGCCAGCAGCTTAGCGGGCTGGGGTGATCAGCCCCAGCATTTT. Residues: CASSLAGWGDQPQHF.

This chain uses TRBV24-1 with TRBJ2-5, with TRBD2 matching 8 bases. Unmatched junction bases numbered 8, after V lost 5 bases and J lost 4 bases. The CDR3 extends over 15 amino acids. Germline lookup yields CDR1 KGHDR and CDR2 SFDVKD. In nucleotides, the CDR3 is TGTGCCACCAGTGCCCCCAGCGGGAGCGTAGAGACCCAGTACTTC. This gives the protein CATSAPSGSVETQYF.

In its sample, this clonotype was seen a few times. The chain combines TRBV19 with TRBJ2-2, with 8 bases fitting TRBD2. CDR1 is LNHDA and CDR2 is SQIVND in the germline V gene (reference sequence). CDR3 length: 19 amino acids. V lost 3 bases and J lost 3; bases outside the gene matches: 15. The CDR3 sequence: CASSILAGAKRWDTGELFF. The CDR3 DNA is TGTGCCAGTAGTATTCTAGCGGGCGCAAAGAGGTGGGACACCGGGGAGCTGTTTTTT.

This clonotype was seen only a few times. The rearrangement links TRBV12-3 or TRBV12-4 to TRBJ2-4; 8 nucleotides align to TRBD1. This CDR3 is built from 13 residues. The ends lost 5 bases at V and 9 bases at J; junction bases unmatched: 6. In nucleotides, the CDR3 is TGTGCCAGCAGTGGCGGGACAGGCGGCATTCAGTACTTC. It yields the protein CASSGGTGGIQYF.